One and the same sample provided the 16 T cell receptor beta chains below, sequenced in a study of cytomegalovirus exposure and HLA in healthy donors. Sequenced by immunoSEQ multiplex PCR; TCRdb stores in-frame clones only, minus some. Of under 200,000 clones listed, about three quarters are singletons. The sample comprised PBMCs. The origin of the receptors is a woman in her 30s in good health and CMV-seronegative.

V is TRBV6-1 and J is TRBJ2-7; a possible D gene is TRBD1 (5 bases). CDR1 and CDR2 (germline): MNHNS, SASEGT. V lost 8 bases and J lost 3, with 8 bases in between. The CDR3 covers 11 residues. In DNA form, the CDR3 reads TGTGCCAGCGGACAACTCTACGAGCAGTACTTC. Translated: CASGQLYEQYF.

V is TRBV9 and J is TRBJ2-2; 8 positions match TRBD2. The CDR3 length is 18 residues. Germline V gene sequence: CDR1 SGDLS, CDR2 YYNGEE. With V trimmed by 0 bases and J by 5 bases, 12 bases remained unmatched. The CDR3 reads CASSVAVQRGSGTGELFF. CDR3 in DNA: TGTGCCAGCAGCGTAGCAGTCCAGCGGGGGTCGGGAACCGGGGAGCTGTTTTTT. Together with reference TRBV9 and TRBJ2-2, the CDR3 gives the full variable domain: DSGVTQTPKHLITATGQRVTLRCSPRSGDLSVYWYQQSLDQGLQFLIQYYNGEERAKGNILERFSAQQFPDLHSELNLSSLELGDSALYFCASSVAVQRGSGTGELFFGEGSRLTVL.

In this sample, this clone turned up a few times. The chain joins TRBV7-9 to TRBJ2-7, with D possibly being TRBD1 (6 bases). Trimming removed 5 bases at V and 3 bases at J, with 11 bases between. The CDR3 sequence is 13 residues long. The germline V gene has CDR1 SEHNR and CDR2 FQNEAQ (reference sequence). CDR3 in amino acids: CASSPYRDYEQYF. The DNA for the CDR3 is TGTGCCAGCAGCCCCTACAGGGACTACGAGCAGTACTTC.

The rearrangement links TRBV19 to TRBJ1-5, with D tentatively TRBD1 (5 bases). In germline, CDR1 is LNHDA, CDR2 SQIVND (reference sequence). The CDR3 has 16 amino acids. The germline V and J ends were trimmed by 6 bases and 1 base, with 16 bases remaining between them. Here the CDR3 reads CASRSLETVSNQPQHF. As DNA, the CDR3 is TGTGCCAGTAGGTCCCTGGAGACAGTCAGCAATCAGCCCCAGCATTTT. Filled out from reference TRBV19 and TRBJ1-5, the complete variable domain reads DGGITQSPKYLFRKEGQNVTLSCEQNLNHDAMYWYRQDPGQGLRLIYYSQIVNDFQKGDIAEGYSVSREKKESFPLTVTSAQKNPTAFYLCASRSLETVSNQPQHFGDGTRLSIL.

The gene calls are TRBV12-5 and TRBJ2-7, with D possibly being TRBD1 (5 bases). V lost 3 bases and J lost 6, with 15 bases in between. CDR3 length: 14 residues. Germline V gives CDR1 LGHNT, CDR2 FRNRAP. The CDR3 DNA is TGTGCTAGTGGTTTTCAGGGTGGCGTGGGCGAGCAGTACTTC. It encodes CASGFQGGVGEQYF.

CDR3 bases: TGTGCCAGTAGTTCCGGGACAGCCTATGGCTACACCTTC. Residues: CASSSGTAYGYTF. This chain connects TRBV19 to TRBJ1-2; TRBD1 matches 7 bases. The CDR3 covers 13 residues. V shed 5 bases, J shed 4 bases, and the junction held 4 bases outside the gene matches. From germline, CDR1 is LNHDA and CDR2 SQIVND (reference sequence).

This clone was seen more than once but under ten times. This sequence joins TRBV7-3 and TRBJ2-7; 10 positions match TRBD1. The CDR3 extends over 15 amino acids. Germline V gene sequence: CDR1 SGHTA, CDR2 FQGTGA. The junction had 7 bases not matched to a gene; V was cut back by 5 bases and J by 3 bases. As DNA, the CDR3 is TGTGCCAGCAGCCTCATGGGGACAGGGGTCTACGAGCAGTACTTC. It encodes CASSLMGTGVYEQYF.

This clone was observed once. The chain couples TRBV6-1 to TRBJ1-1, with D unclear. CDR3 size: 17 residues. CDR1 is MNHNS and CDR2 is SASEGT in the germline V gene. Trimming pared 3 bases from V and 4 bases from J, leaving 21 bases between. The CDR3 region is CASSEQKRRSFGTEAFF. In DNA, the CDR3 is TGTGCCAGCAGTGAGCAAAAAAGGAGGTCGTTCGGCACTGAAGCTTTCTTT.

The chain is built from TRBV20-1 and TRBJ1-1, with D hard to call. Trimming shortened V by 0 bases and J by 6 bases, and 5 bases separated the two germline ends. Germline V gene lookup returns CDR1 DFQATT and CDR2 SNEGSKA (reference sequence). There are 11 residues in the CDR3. The CDR3 loop reads CSARDLPEAFF. The CDR3 DNA reads TGCAGTGCTAGAGATCTTCCTGAAGCTTTCTTT.

This chain links TRBV6-1 with TRBJ1-1, with a tentative D call TRBD1 (6 bases). Trimming shortened V by 2 bases and J by 2 bases, and 9 bases separated the two germline ends. Germline CDR1 reads MNHNS; CDR2 reads SASEGT. The CDR3 totals 14 residues. Written as DNA, the CDR3 is TGTGCCAGCAGTGAACAGGGGTCCAACACTGAAGCTTTCTTT. Amino acids: CASSEQGSNTEAFF.

The rearrangement links TRBV18 to TRBJ2-1; D is ambiguous. Deletions cut 8 bases from V and 8 bases from J, with 10 bases between. CDR3 length equals 11 residues. Looked up from germline, CDR1 is KGHSH and CDR2 is LQKENI. In nucleotides, the CDR3 is TGTGCCAGCGTAGCCTGGGATGAGCAGTTCTTC. Translated: CASVAWDEQFF.

V is TRBV6-1 and J is TRBJ2-5, with D perhaps matching TRBD1 (5 bases). The CDR3 totals 15 residues. V lost 6 bases and J lost 1, with 15 bases in between. The germline V gene encodes CDR1 MNHNS and CDR2 SASEGT. As DNA, the CDR3 is TGTGCCAGCAGGCTCATCCTGACAGCCCAAGAGACCCAGTACTTC. Translated, it gives CASRLILTAQETQYF.

J is TRBJ2-3 and V is TRBV7-6, with a possible D match to TRBD2 (5 bases). The ends were cut back, 2 bases at V and 0 bases at J, with 9 bases in the middle. Per the germline V gene, CDR1 is SGHVS and CDR2 is FNYEAQ. The CDR3 covers 15 residues. CDR3 DNA: TGTGCCAGCAGCTTAACGGGATCTAGCACAGATACGCAGTATTTT. This translates into CASSLTGSSTDTQYF.

V is TRBV5-1 and J is TRBJ2-7; 8 bases map to TRBD1. Germline values: CDR1 SGHRS, CDR2 YFSETQ. J lost 0 bases, V lost 3 bases, and 5 bases had no gene match. This CDR3 spans 15 amino acids. This chain's CDR3 is CASSSGQAISYEQYF. DNA of the CDR3: TGCGCCAGCAGCTCGGGACAGGCTATCTCCTACGAGCAGTACTTC. Based on the CDR3 plus reference TRBV5-1 and TRBJ2-7, the full variable domain is KAGVTQTPRYLIKTRGQQVTLSCSPISGHRSVSWYQQTPGQGLQFLFEYFSETQRNKGNFPGRFSGRQFSNSRSEMNVSTLELGDSALYLCASSSGQAISYEQYFGPGTRLTVT.

Comment on this clone: One end of the junction does not line up with germline, which may come from a read error. The V gene is TRBV10-3, the J gene TRBJ1-4; 7 bases line up with TRBD1. Germline V lookup: CDR1 ENHRY, CDR2 SYGVKD. The CDR3 has 14 residues. The DNA for the CDR3 is TGTGCCATCAGTGAGTCGACAGGGACCGAAAAACTAAGCTTT. This encodes CAISESTGTEKLSF.

The J gene is TRBJ1-4, the V gene TRBV2; 10 bases are shared with TRBD1. V lost 6 bases and J lost 7; bases outside the gene matches: 17. This CDR3 spans 18 amino acids. Per the germline V gene, CDR1 is SNHLY and CDR2 is FYNNEI. CDR3 region: CASSNPPGQGRDSEKLFF. CDR3 DNA sequence: TGTGCCAGCAGCAACCCGCCGGGACAGGGGCGGGATAGTGAAAAACTGTTTTTT.